This T cell receptor beta chain derives from a study of T cells in Graves' hyperthyroidism and ophthalmopathy. Overall study results and limits: Before onset, ophthalmopathy was predicted by the model a median approximately 6.7 months earlier.

RNA transcripts served as the template for amplifying TCR beta CDR3 regions. The TCR CDR3 was amplified in a first-round RT-PCR using the HTBI primer set. TCRdb reprocessed the multiplex PCR reads via MiXCR and lists one record per CDR3 protein. The data hold a few hundred thousand distinct CDR3 sequences, with roughly 23% observed a single time. This clonotype was counted at least ten times. Its cognate antigen is unknown. Exclusions: uncontrolled infection, other autoimmune disease, pregnancy, lactation. The sequenced sample consisted of blood. This clonotype was obtained from a woman aged 45 to 65 with Graves' hyperthyroidism.

The CDR3 region is CASSLRAGSTDTQYF. In DNA form, the CDR3 reads TGTGCCAGCAGTCTCCGGGCAGGGTCCACAGATACGCAGTATTTT. The chain combines TRBV12-3 or TRBV12-4 with TRBJ2-3; tentatively, D is TRBD1 (5 bases). Trimming stripped 5 bases from V and 2 bases from J, with 14 bases between. The CDR3 loop spans 15 amino acids.